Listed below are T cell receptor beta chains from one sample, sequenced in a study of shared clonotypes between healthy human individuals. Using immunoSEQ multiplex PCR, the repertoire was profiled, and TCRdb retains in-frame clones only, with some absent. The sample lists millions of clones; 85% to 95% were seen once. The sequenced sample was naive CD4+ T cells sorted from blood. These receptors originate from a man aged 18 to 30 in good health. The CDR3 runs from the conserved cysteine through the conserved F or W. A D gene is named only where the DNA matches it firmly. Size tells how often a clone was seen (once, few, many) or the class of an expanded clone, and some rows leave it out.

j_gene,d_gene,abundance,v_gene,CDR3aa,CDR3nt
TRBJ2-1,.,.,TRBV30,CAWSLQTNEQFF,TGTGCCTGGAGCCTCCAGACGAATGAGCAGTTCTTC
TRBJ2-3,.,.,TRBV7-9,CASSSQSRGVMIDTQYF,TGTGCCAGCAGCTCTCAGAGTCGGGGCGTGATGATAGATACGCAGTATTTT
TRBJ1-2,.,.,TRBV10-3,CAISEPGTNGYTF,TGTGCCATCAGTGAGCCAGGGACCAATGGCTACACCTTC
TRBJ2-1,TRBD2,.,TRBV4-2,CASSQAEGTGGTYNEQFF,TGTGCCAGCAGCCAAGCCGAAGGGACGGGGGGGACCTACAATGAGCAGTTCTTC
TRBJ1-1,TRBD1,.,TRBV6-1,CASSTDRGDTEAFF,TGTGCCTCGTCGACCGACAGGGGAGACACTGAAGCTTTCTTT
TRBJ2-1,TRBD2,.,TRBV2,CASSPTSGSYNEQFF,TGTGCCAGCAGTCCGACTAGCGGATCCTACAATGAGCAGTTCTTC
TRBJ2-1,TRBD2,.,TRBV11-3,CASSLTGGARGNEQFF,TGTGCCAGCAGCTTAACGGGGGGGGCCAGAGGGAATGAGCAGTTCTTC
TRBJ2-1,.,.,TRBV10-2,CASTPYSNEQFF,TGCGCCAGCACCCCGTATAGTAATGAGCAGTTCTTC
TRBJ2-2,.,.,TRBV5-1,CASSPPVQGGTGELFF,TGCGCCAGCAGCCCTCCGGTACAGGGAGGTACCGGGGAGCTGTTTTTT
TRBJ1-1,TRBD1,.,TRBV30,CAWDRVATEAFF,TGTGCCTGGGACAGGGTGGCCACTGAAGCTTTCTTT
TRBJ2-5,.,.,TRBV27,CASTTRGLYQETQYF,TGTGCCAGCACCACCAGGGGCCTATATCAAGAGACCCAGTACTTC
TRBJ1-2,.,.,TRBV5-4,CASSVARDGVYGYTF,TGTGCCAGCAGCGTTGCGCGGGACGGTGTCTATGGCTACACCTTC
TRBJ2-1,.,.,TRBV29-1,CSVEDPGEEQFF,TGCAGCGTTGAAGATCCGGGAGAGGAGCAGTTCTTC
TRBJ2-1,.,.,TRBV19,CASGGQLRFF,TGTGCCAGTGGGGGACAACTACGGTTCTTC
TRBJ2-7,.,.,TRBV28,CASSSRGEQYF,TGTGCCAGCAGTTCCAGGGGCGAGCAGTACTTC
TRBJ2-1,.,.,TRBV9,CASSVVGGHEQFF,TGTGCCAGCAGCGTAGTAGGTGGCCATGAGCAGTTCTTC
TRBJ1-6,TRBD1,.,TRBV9,CASSPQGVDSPLHF,TGTGCCAGCAGCCCTCAGGGGGTGGATTCACCCCTCCACTTT
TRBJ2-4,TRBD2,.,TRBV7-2,CASSPPGLAGAKNIQYF,TGTGCCAGCAGCCCACCAGGACTAGCGGGAGCCAAAAACATTCAGTACTTC
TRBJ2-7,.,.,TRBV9,CASSPRTESYEQYF,TGTGCCAGCAGCCCCCGGACGGAATCCTACGAGCAGTACTTC
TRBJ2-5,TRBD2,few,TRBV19,CASTRGDLGETQYF,TGTGCCAGTACTCGGGGGGATTTAGGAGAGACCCAGTACTTC
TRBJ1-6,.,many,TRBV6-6,CASRGGSPLHF,TGTGCCAGCAGGGGCGGATCACCCCTCCACTTT
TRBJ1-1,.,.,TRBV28,CASSLRRWPSNTEAFF,TGTGCCAGCAGTTTACGGCGGTGGCCGTCGAACACTGAAGCTTTCTTT
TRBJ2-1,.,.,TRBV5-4,CASSLPGGEGYEQFF,TGTGCCAGCAGCTTGCCAGGGGGGGAAGGCTATGAGCAGTTCTTC
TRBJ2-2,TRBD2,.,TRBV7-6,CASSFGTGGTGELFF,TGTGCCAGCAGCTTCGGGACGGGAGGTACCGGGGAGCTGTTTTTT
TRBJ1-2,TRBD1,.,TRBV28,CASSPYPPQGFNGYTF,TGTGCCAGCAGTCCTTACCCCCCACAGGGGTTTAATGGCTACACCTTC
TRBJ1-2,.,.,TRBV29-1,CSAQQGIGYGYTF,TGCAGCGCCCAGCAGGGGATCGGCTATGGCTACACCTTC
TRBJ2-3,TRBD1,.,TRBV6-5,CASSSWTGGADTQYF,TGTGCCAGCAGTTCCTGGACAGGGGGGGCAGATACGCAGTATTTT
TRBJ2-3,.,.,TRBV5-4,CASSFDYRTDTQYF,TGTGCCAGCAGCTTCGACTATCGCACAGATACGCAGTATTTT
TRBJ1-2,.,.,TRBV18,CASSPGHEGDSGGYTF,TGTGCCAGCTCACCAGGTCATGAAGGGGACTCGGGAGGCTACACCTTC
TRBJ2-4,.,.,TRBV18,CASSHSRPRVAKNIQYF,TGTGCCAGCTCACACTCCCGACCTAGGGTGGCCAAAAACATTCAGTACTTC
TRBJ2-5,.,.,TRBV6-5,CASARGLQETQYF,TGTGCCAGCGCTAGGGGCCTCCAAGAGACCCAGTACTTC
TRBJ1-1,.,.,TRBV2,CASTSILGKAFF,TGTGCCAGCACCAGTATACTGGGGAAAGCTTTCTTT
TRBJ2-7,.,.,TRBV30,CAWSEGYYEQYF,TGTGCCTGGAGTGAGGGGTACTACGAGCAGTACTTC
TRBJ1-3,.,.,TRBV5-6,CASSLGPSGVSSGNTIYF,TGTGCCAGCAGCTTGGGCCCGTCGGGAGTGAGCTCTGGAAACACCATATATTTT
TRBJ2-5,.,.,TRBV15,CATSRDGKGETQYF,TGTGCCACCAGCAGAGATGGAAAAGGGGAGACCCAGTACTTC
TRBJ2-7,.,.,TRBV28,CASSPRTDSYEQYF,TGTGCCAGCAGCCCCAGGACAGACTCCTACGAGCAGTACTTC
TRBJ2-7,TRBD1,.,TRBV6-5,CASSYSSQGVPYEQYF,TGTGCCAGCAGTTACTCCTCGCAGGGGGTCCCCTACGAGCAGTACTTC
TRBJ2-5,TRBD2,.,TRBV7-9,CASSPAGAGQETQYF,TGTGCCAGCAGCCCGGCCGGAGCGGGACAAGAGACCCAGTACTTC
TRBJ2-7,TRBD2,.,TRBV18,CASSPGEREYYEQYF,TGTGCCAGCTCCCCCGGGGAGCGGGAGTATTACGAGCAGTACTTC
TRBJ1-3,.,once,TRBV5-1,CASSLAEASSGNTIYF,TGCGCCAGCAGCTTGGCCGAGGCCAGCTCTGGAAACACCATATATTTT
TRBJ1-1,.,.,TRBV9,CASSVLLDTEAFF,TGTGCCAGCAGCGTACTCCTGGACACTGAAGCTTTCTTT
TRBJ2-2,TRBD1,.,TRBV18,CASSPPAGQGANTGELFF,TGTGCCAGCTCACCACCGGCCGGACAGGGGGCGAACACCGGGGAGCTGTTTTTT
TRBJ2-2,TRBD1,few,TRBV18,CASSLGQGIVGELFF,TGTGCCAGCTCGCTGGGACAGGGGATCGTCGGGGAGCTGTTTTTT